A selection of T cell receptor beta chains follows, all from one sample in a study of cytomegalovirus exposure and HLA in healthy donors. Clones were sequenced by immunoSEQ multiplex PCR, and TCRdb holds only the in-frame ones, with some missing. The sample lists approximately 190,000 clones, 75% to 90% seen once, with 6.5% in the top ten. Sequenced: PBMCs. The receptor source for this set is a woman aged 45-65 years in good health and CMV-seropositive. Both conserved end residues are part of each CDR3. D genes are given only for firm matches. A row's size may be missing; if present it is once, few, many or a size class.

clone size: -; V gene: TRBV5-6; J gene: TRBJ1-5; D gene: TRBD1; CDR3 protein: CASSFGQVANQPQHF; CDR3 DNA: TGTGCCAGCAGCTTCGGACAGGTGGCCAATCAGCCCCAGCATTTT
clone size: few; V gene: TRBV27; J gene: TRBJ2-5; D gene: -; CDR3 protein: CASRRGPQETQYF; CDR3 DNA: TGTGCCAGCAGGCGTGGGCCCCAAGAGACCCAGTACTTC
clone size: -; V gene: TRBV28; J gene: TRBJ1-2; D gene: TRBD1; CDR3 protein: CASSLGTGGNYGYTF; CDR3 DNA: TGTGCCAGCAGTTTGGGGACAGGGGGCAATTATGGCTACACCTTC
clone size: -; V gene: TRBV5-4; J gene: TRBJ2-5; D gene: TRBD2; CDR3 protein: CASSPAASGGLTQYF; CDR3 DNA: TGTGCCAGCAGCCCGGCGGCTAGCGGGGGATTGACCCAGTACTTC
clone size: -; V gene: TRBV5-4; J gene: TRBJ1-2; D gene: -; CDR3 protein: CASSQDRYGYTF; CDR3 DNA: TGTGCCAGCAGCCAGGACAGATATGGCTACACCTTC
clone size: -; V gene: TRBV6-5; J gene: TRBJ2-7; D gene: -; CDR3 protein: CASSYSGSKYEQYF; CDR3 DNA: TGTGCCAGCAGTTACTCGGGCTCCAAATACGAGCAGTACTTC
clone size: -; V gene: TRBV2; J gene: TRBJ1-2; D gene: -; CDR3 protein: CASSAREPNYGYTF; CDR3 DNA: TGTGCCAGCAGTGCAAGGGAGCCTAACTATGGCTACACCTTC
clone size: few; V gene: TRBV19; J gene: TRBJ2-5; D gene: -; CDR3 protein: CASRSYGTQYF; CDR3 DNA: TGTGCCAGTAGATCCTACGGGACCCAGTACTTC
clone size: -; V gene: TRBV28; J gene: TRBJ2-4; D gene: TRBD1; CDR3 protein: CASSPGTGGAGSQYF; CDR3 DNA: TGTGCCAGCAGTCCCGGGACAGGGGGCGCAGGGAGTCAGTACTTC
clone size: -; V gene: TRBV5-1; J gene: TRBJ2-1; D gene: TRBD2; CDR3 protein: CATSRGVAAYNEQFF; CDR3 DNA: TGCGCCACTTCCCGGGGGGTAGCGGCCTACAATGAGCAGTTCTTC
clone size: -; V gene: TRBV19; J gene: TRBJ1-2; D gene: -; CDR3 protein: CASSTPRGLNYGYTF; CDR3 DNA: TGTGCCAGTAGTACCCCCAGGGGCCTTAACTATGGCTACACCTTC
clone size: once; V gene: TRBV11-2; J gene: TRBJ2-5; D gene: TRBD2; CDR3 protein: CASAAGVRETQYF; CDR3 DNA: TGTGCCAGTGCAGCGGGAGTGAGGGAGACCCAGTACTTC
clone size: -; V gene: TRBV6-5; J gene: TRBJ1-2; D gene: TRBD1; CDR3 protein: CASSYRGQGGYGYTF; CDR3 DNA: TGTGCCAGCAGTTACAGGGGACAGGGAGGCTATGGCTACACCTTC
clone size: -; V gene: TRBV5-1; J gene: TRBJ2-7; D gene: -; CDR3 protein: CASSGGTSYEQYF; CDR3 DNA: TGCGCCAGCAGCGGCGGGACCTCCTACGAGCAGTACTTC
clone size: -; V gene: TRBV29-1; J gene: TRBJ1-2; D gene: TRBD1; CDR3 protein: CSVWDSSYGYTF; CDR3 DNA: TGCAGCGTTTGGGACAGCTCCTATGGCTACACCTTC
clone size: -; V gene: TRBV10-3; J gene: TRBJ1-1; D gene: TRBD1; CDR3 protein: CAIGGQGAEAFF; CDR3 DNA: TGTGCCATCGGGGGACAGGGCGCTGAAGCTTTCTTT
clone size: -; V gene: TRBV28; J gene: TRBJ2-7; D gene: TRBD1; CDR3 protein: CASKPGTAAYEQYF; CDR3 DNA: TGTGCCAGCAAACCGGGGACAGCCGCCTACGAGCAGTACTTC
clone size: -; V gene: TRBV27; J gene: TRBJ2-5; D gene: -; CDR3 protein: CASSLHGRHDQETQYF; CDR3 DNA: TGTGCCAGCAGTTTACATGGGAGGCACGATCAAGAGACCCAGTACTTC
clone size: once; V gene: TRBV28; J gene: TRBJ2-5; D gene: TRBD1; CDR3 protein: CASSDTGAIIQETQYF; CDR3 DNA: TGTGCCAGCAGTGATACAGGGGCGATAATCCAAGAGACCCAGTACTTC
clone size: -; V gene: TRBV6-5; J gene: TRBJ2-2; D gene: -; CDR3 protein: CASSYSGGNTGELFF; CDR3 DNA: TGTGCCAGCAGTTACTCGGGGGGGAACACCGGGGAGCTGTTTTTT
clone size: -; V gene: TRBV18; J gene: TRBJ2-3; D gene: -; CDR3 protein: CASSPSLVQGTDTQYF; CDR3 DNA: TGTGCCAGCTCACCAAGTTTGGTACAGGGCACAGATACGCAGTATTTT
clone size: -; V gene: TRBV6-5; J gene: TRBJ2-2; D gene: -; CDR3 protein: CASKQGNTGELFF; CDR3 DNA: TGTGCCAGCAAGCAGGGCAACACCGGGGAGCTGTTTTTT
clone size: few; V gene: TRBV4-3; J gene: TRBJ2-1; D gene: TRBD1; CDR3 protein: CASSPGWDRPSNEQFF; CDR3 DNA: TGCGCCAGCAGCCCAGGGTGGGACAGGCCATCGAATGAGCAGTTCTTC
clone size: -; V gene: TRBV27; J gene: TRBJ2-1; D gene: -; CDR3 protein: CASSLSRYNEQFF; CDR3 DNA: TGTGCCAGCAGTTTATCACGGTACAATGAGCAGTTCTTC
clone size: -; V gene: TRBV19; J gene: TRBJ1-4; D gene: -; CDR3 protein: CASSMLSATNEKLFF; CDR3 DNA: TGTGCCAGTAGTATGTTGTCAGCAACTAATGAAAAACTGTTTTTT
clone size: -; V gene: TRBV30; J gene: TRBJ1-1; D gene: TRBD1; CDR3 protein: CAWSGATLRGLEAFF; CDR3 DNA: TGTGCCTGGAGTGGGGCGACCCTCAGGGGGCTGGAAGCTTTCTTT
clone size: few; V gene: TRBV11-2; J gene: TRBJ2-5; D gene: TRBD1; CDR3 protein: CASSSSWTGFETQYF; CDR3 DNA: TGTGCCAGCAGCTCCTCATGGACAGGGTTCGAGACCCAGTACTTC
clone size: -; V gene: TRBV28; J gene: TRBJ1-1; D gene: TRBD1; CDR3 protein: CASSLGTDNTEAFF; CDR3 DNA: TGTGCCAGCAGTTTGGGGACAGATAACACTGAAGCTTTCTTT
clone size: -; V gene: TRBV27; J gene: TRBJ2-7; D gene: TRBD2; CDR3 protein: CASGTSGGEQYF; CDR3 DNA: TGTGCCAGCGGAACCTCCGGGGGGGAGCAGTACTTC
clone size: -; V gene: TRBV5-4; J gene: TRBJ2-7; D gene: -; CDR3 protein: CASSSSTGSYEQYF; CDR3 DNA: TGTGCCAGCAGCTCGTCGACAGGCTCCTACGAGCAGTACTTC
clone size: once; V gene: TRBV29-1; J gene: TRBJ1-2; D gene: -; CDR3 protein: CSVEEQFGRAGNYGYTF; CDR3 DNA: TGCAGCGTTGAAGAACAATTCGGCAGGGCGGGAAACTATGGCTACACCTTC
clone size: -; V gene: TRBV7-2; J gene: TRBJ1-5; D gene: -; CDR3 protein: CASSLSGYQPQHF; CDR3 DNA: TGTGCCAGCAGCTTGTCAGGGTATCAGCCCCAGCATTTT
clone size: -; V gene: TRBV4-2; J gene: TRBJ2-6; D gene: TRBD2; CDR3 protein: CASSQEMAGGRTSGANVLTF; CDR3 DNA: TGTGCCAGCAGCCAAGAGATGGCGGGAGGACGGACCTCTGGGGCCAACGTCCTGACTTTC
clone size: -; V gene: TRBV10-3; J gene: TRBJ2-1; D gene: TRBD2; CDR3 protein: CAISLKRDGNEQFF; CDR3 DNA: TGTGCCATCAGTCTTAAGCGGGACGGGAATGAGCAGTTCTTC
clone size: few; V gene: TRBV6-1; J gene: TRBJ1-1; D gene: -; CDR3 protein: CASSEAEAVRAFF; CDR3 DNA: TGTGCCAGCAGTGAAGCTGAGGCAGTCAGAGCTTTCTTT
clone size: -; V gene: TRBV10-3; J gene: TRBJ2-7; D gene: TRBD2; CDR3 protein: CAISESTLVAGGAYEQYF; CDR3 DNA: TGTGCCATCAGTGAGTCGACTCTGGTAGCGGGAGGAGCCTACGAGCAGTACTTC
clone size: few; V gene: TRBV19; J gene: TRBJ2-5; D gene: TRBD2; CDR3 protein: CASSRLAGETQYF; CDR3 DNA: TGTGCCAGTAGTAGACTAGCGGGAGAGACCCAGTACTTC
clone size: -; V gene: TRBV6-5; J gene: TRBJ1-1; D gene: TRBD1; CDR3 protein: CASSYSQGGTEAFF; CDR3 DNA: TGTGCCAGCAGTTACTCGCAGGGGGGCACTGAAGCTTTCTTT
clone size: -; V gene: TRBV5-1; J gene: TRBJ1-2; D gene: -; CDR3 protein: CASSQGFGYGYTF; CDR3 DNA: TGCGCCAGCAGCCAGGGTTTTGGCTATGGCTACACCTTC
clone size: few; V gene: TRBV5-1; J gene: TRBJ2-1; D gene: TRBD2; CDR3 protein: CASSLGRKTSGGDSSYNEQFF; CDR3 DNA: TGCGCCAGCAGCTTGGGACGAAAGACTAGCGGGGGGGATAGCTCCTACAATGAGCAGTTCTTC
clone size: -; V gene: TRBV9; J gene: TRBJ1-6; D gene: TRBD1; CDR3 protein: CASSVGQGNSPLHF; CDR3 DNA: TGTGCCAGCAGCGTGGGACAGGGGAATTCACCCCTCCACTTT
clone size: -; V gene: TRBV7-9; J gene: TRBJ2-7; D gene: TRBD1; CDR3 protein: CASSLRQGAAYEQYF; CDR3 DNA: TGTGCCAGCAGCTTACGACAGGGGGCAGCCTACGAGCAGTACTTC
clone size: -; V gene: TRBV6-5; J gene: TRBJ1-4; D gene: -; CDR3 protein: CASRAGGEKLFF; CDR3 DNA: TGTGCCAGCAGGGCAGGAGGAGAAAAACTGTTTTTT
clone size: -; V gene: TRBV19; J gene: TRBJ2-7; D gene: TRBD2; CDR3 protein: CASSMGLEQYF; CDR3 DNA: TGTGCCAGTAGTATGGGACTAGAGCAGTACTTC
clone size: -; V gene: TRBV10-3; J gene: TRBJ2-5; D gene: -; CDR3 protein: CAISESRAGIETQYF; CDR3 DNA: TGTGCCATCAGTGAGTCGAGGGCGGGGATAGAGACCCAGTACTTC
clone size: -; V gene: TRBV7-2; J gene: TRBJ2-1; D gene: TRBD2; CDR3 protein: CASSSGGTYNEQFF; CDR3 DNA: TGTGCCAGCAGCTCCGGGGGGACCTACAATGAGCAGTTCTTC
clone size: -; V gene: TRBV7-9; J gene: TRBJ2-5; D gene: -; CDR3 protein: CASSLAGAPGETQYF; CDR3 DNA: TGTGCCAGCAGCTTAGCGGGAGCCCCGGGGGAGACCCAGTACTTC
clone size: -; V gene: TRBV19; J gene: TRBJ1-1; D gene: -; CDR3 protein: CASSLPVNTEAFF; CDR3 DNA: TGTGCCAGTAGTCTCCCGGTGAACACTGAAGCTTTCTTT
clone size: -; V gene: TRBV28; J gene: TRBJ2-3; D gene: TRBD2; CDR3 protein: CASSSRLAGGPDTQYF; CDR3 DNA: TGTGCCAGCAGTTCCAGACTAGCGGGAGGGCCCGATACGCAGTATTTT